One sample yielded the 17 T cell receptor beta chains listed below, sequenced in a study of T cell responses to AZD1222 COVID-19 vaccine. Profiled with immunoSEQ multiplex PCR; TCRdb holds only in-frame clones, not every one. Among 150,000 to 200,000 clones listed, about 92% were seen once. The material sequenced was peripheral blood, taken on day 0 of AZD1222 vaccination. These receptors were obtained from an adult in good health.

The J gene is TRBJ2-2, the V gene TRBV28, with no clear D. CDR1 is MDHEN, CDR2 SYDVKM, per germline. Trimming stripped 5 bases from V and 13 bases from J, with 8 bases between. This CDR3 is 10 amino acids long. CDR3 protein: CASSGGWLFF. In DNA, the CDR3 is TGTGCCAGCAGTGGTGGGTGGCTGTTTTTT.

The chain recombines TRBV14 with TRBJ1-5; unclear D gene. The CDR3 runs to 14 residues. Germline V gene data show CDR1 as SGHDN and CDR2 as FVKESK. V dropped 2 bases and J dropped 0 bases, with 5 bases sitting between them. The CDR3 region is CASSQSTSNQPQHF. CDR3 in DNA: TGTGCCAGCAGCCAAAGCACTAGCAATCAGCCCCAGCATTTT.

This clone was observed a few times. The chain recombines TRBV6-2 or TRBV6-3 with TRBJ2-7, with TRBD2 as a possible D gene (5 bases). The CDR3 loop spans 14 amino acids. Germline values: CDR1 MNHEY, CDR2 SVGEGT. Trimming removed 7 bases at V and 1 base at J, with 14 bases between. CDR3 region: CASIPGGRSYEQYF. DNA for the CDR3: TGTGCCAGCATCCCCGGAGGACGGTCCTACGAGCAGTACTTC.

This clone appeared a few times. The chain has TRBV10-2 and TRBJ1-1; D call uncertain. Trimming pared 7 bases from V and 4 bases from J, leaving 10 bases between. The germline V gene has CDR1 WSHSY and CDR2 SAAADI. The CDR3 has 12 residues. The CDR3 reads CASTKTGTEAFF. CDR3 coding DNA: TGCGCCAGCACCAAGACTGGCACTGAAGCTTTCTTT.

The V call is TRBV24-1, the J call TRBJ1-5; tentatively, D is TRBD1 (6 bases). Germline V CDR1 and CDR2: KGHDR, SFDVKD. The CDR3 runs to 16 residues. V lost 0 bases and J 3 bases, leaving 11 bases between the germline ends. The CDR3 is CATSDLRGQYNQPQHF. CDR3 bases: TGTGCCACCAGTGATTTGCGCGGACAGTACAATCAGCCCCAGCATTTT.

V usage is TRBV2 and J usage is TRBJ1-5; TRBD1 aligns across 9 bases. The CDR3 consists of 14 residues. Germline CDR1 and CDR2: SNHLY and FYNNEI. V shed 6 bases, J shed 7 bases, and the junction held 7 bases outside the gene matches. As DNA, the CDR3 is TGTGCCAGCAGGACCGGACAGGGGAGACAGCCCCAGCATTTT. Amino acid sequence: CASRTGQGRQPQHF. The whole variable domain, filled in from reference TRBV2 and TRBJ1-5, reads EPEVTQTPSHQVTQMGQEVILRCVPISNHLYFYWYRQILGQKVEFLVSFYNNEISEKSEIFDDQFSVERPDGSNFTLKIRSTKLEDSAMYFCASRTGQGRQPQHFGDGTRLSIL.

V and J are TRBV30 and TRBJ2-1, with 9 positions matching TRBD2. Unmatched junction bases numbered 9, after V lost 4 bases and J lost 8 bases. This CDR3 spans 14 amino acids. CDR1 and CDR2 from the germline V gene are GTSNPN and SVGIG (reference sequence). CDR3 nucleotide sequence: TGTGCCTGGATACTAGCGGGTGCCAGGGATGAGCAGTTCTTC. Translated, it gives CAWILAGARDEQFF. The full variable domain, in which reference TRBV30 and TRBJ2-1 provide the parts outside the CDR3, is SQTIHQWPATLVQPVGSPLSLECTVEGTSNPNLYWYRQAAGRGLQLLFYSVGIGQISSEVPQNLSASRPQDRQFILSSKKLLLSDSGFYLCAWILAGARDEQFFGPGTRLTVL.

This chain connects TRBV7-2 to TRBJ1-1; possibly TRBD1 for D (6 bases). The germline V and J ends were trimmed by 4 bases and 4 bases, with 13 bases remaining between them. Germline V gene data show CDR1 as SGHTA and CDR2 as FQGNSA. This CDR3 contains 14 residues. CDR3 coding DNA: TGTGCCAGCAGCTCCTCGGGGGGCACCACTGAAGCTTTCTTT. Protein sequence: CASSSSGGTTEAFF.

The chain uses TRBV19 and TRBJ2-3; 8 nucleotides match TRBD2. The CDR3 totals 14 residues. Germline CDR1 is LNHDA and CDR2 is SQIVND (reference sequence). The junction had 5 bases not matched to a gene; V was cut back by 7 bases and J by 2 bases. CDR3 nucleotide sequence: TGTGCCAGTACGGGGCGGGGGGCCACAGATACGCAGTATTTT. Residues: CASTGRGATDTQYF.

The rearrangement uses TRBV18 and TRBJ2-3; D unresolved. V was cut by 2 bases and J by 5 bases, with 8 bases left in between. From germline, CDR1 is KGHSH and CDR2 LQKENI. The CDR3 has 13 residues. The CDR3 sequence: CASSPNVVDTQYF. CDR3 nucleotides: TGTGCCAGCTCACCAAACGTTGTAGATACGCAGTATTTT.

The V call is TRBV15, the J call TRBJ2-4; a possible D gene is TRBD2 (5 bases). The germline CDR1 and CDR2 sequences are LNHNV and YYDKDF (reference sequence). This CDR3 has 17 residues. V was cut by 0 bases and J by 3 bases, with 15 bases left in between. The CDR3 coding sequence is TGTGCCACCAGCAGAGATCTATGGGTAGCGAACAAAAACATTCAGTACTTC. Protein: CATSRDLWVANKNIQYF. The complete variable domain, with remaining parts taken from reference TRBV15 and TRBJ2-4, reads DAMVIQNPRYQVTQFGKPVTLSCSQTLNHNVMYWYQQKSSQAPKLLFHYYDKDFNNEADTPDNFQSRRPNTSFCFLDIRSPGLGDTAMYLCATSRDLWVANKNIQYFGAGTRLSVL.

V usage is TRBV18 and J usage is TRBJ2-7, with unresolved D. Per the germline V gene, CDR1 is KGHSH and CDR2 is LQKENI. Trimming took 0 bases from V and 2 from J, leaving 14 bases between them. The CDR3 extends over 16 amino acids. CDR3 amino acids: CASSPPHPNRAYEQYF. In DNA form, the CDR3 reads TGTGCCAGCTCACCACCGCACCCCAACAGAGCCTACGAGCAGTACTTC. The variable domain in full, with the rest retrieved from reference TRBV18 and TRBJ2-7, is NAGVMQNPRHLVRRRGQEARLRCSPMKGHSHVYWYRQLPEEGLKFMVYLQKENIIDESGMPKERFSAEFPKEGPSILRIQQVVRGDSAAYFCASSPPHPNRAYEQYFGPGTRLTVT.

V usage is TRBV27 and J usage is TRBJ2-1; D is unresolved. V gave up 2 bases and J gave up 0 bases, with 5 bases separating them. From germline, CDR1 is MNHEY and CDR2 SMNVEV (reference sequence). CDR3 length: 14 residues. The CDR3 DNA reads TGTGCCAGCAGTTTAGAATACTCCTACAATGAGCAGTTCTTC. It is translated as CASSLEYSYNEQFF.

This clone occurred once. The J gene is TRBJ1-6, the V gene TRBV5-1; the D is unclear. V was pared by 0 bases and J by 1 base, with 8 bases between. CDR3 length equals 16 residues. Germline CDR1 is SGHRS and CDR2 is YFSETQ. DNA for the CDR3: TGCGCCAGCAGCTTGGAGATCCAGTCCTATAATTCACCCCTCCACTTT. This translates into CASSLEIQSYNSPLHF.

The V call is TRBV18, the J call TRBJ1-3; possibly TRBD1 for D (5 bases). The ends were cut back, 6 bases at V and 0 bases at J, with 21 bases in the middle. This CDR3 has 18 residues. Germline V gene data show CDR1 as KGHSH and CDR2 as LQKENI. The CDR3 is CASSRTPPGTDSGNTIYF. The CDR3 coding sequence is TGTGCCAGCTCCAGAACCCCCCCCGGGACGGACTCTGGAAACACCATATATTTT.

This sequence joins TRBV7-7 and TRBJ2-1, with D perhaps assigned TRBD1 or TRBD2 (5 bases each). CDR1 is SSHAT, CDR2 FNYEAQ, per germline (reference sequence). CDR3 length: 18 amino acids. The ends were cut back, 4 bases at V and 1 base at J, with 20 bases in the middle. The CDR3 nucleotides are TGTGCCAGCAGCTCCCTCGGGGCCGACTTAGGGTCCTACAATGAGCAGTTCTTC. Translated, it gives CASSSLGADLGSYNEQFF.

The V call is TRBV15, the J call TRBJ1-2, with no clear D. The CDR3 is 15 amino acids. Germline CDR1 LNHNV, CDR2 YYDKDF (reference sequence). V was shortened by 1 base and J by 2 bases, with 11 bases between the two germline ends. The CDR3 is CATSRAGGGNYGYTF. The CDR3 DNA reads as TGTGCCACCAGCAGAGCCGGAGGAGGGAACTATGGCTACACCTTC.